This TCR beta chain was sequenced during a study of blood T cell repertoires in COVID-19. Profiled with immunoSEQ multiplex PCR; TCRdb holds only in-frame clones, not every one. The sample has about 130,000 clones, roughly 86% seen once; the top ten hold more than 3.5%. The clonotype was recovered from a woman aged 55-70 years with acute or convalescent COVID-19. Sequencing input: peripheral blood.

The DNA of the CDR3 is TGCAGTGCTAGGGGCAACAATGAGCAGTTCTTC. Amino acid sequence: CSARGNNEQFF. The J gene is TRBJ2-1, the V gene TRBV20-1; D is undetermined. CDR1 is DFQATT and CDR2 is SNEGSKA in the germline V gene (reference sequence). The CDR3 length is 11 residues. The ends were cut back, 3 bases at V and 5 bases at J, with 5 bases in the middle.